Sequencing of this TCR beta chain was carried out in a study of OX40 agonist ivuxolimab in advanced cancers. Study information: The dose of intravenous ivuxolimab that patients received every 2 weeks ranged from 0.01 to 10 mg/kg. Participants, 75% to 90% male, averaged roughly 55 years of age, ranging from about 23 to 79. Three patients responded partially, comprising one with hepatocellular carcinoma and two with cutaneous melanoma.

Germline CDR1 PRHDT, CDR2 FYEKMQ (reference sequence). The J segment lost 5 bases and the V segment lost 1 base, leaving 7 bases of the junction unmatched. The CDR3 is 16 residues long. The protocol was immunoSEQ multiplex PCR, while the TCRdb copy is restricted to in-frame clones and leaves out a portion. This sample has tens of thousands of clones, with approximately 94% found just once. The receptor was derived from an adult with an advanced solid tumor such as melanoma, head and neck, liver or kidney cancer. Sequenced material: CD4+ or CD8+ T cells sorted from blood, taken in a trial of the OX40 agonist ivuxolimab. The chain carries TRBV13 and TRBJ2-5; 10 bases match TRBD2. The CDR3 DNA sequence: TGTGCCAGCAGCTTAGTTCTAGCGGGAGAGCGGGAGACCCAGTACTTC. Its translation: CASSLVLAGERETQYF.